The sample holds a few counts of the clone carrying this TCR beta chain. The antigen is not known. The sample is drawn from a study of memory CD4+ T cells and cytomegalovirus serostatus. Study findings and constraints: Each of approximately 63 CMV-associated TCRbeta sequences occurred in one to five individuals. Repertoires predicted CMV serostatus with median bootstrapped AUC of approximately 0.94.

The V gene's germline CDR1 is SQVTM and CDR2 ANQGSEA. The CDR3 has 14 amino acids. J gave up 4 bases and V 4 bases, and 5 bases lay outside the gene matches. Assay: immunoSEQ multiplex PCR; the TCRdb copy retains only in-frame clones and omits some. The sample includes roughly 64,000 clones, approximately 71% of them seen just once. Single viable CD3+CD4+CD8-CD45RO+ cells were sorted as the memory CD4+ T cells. The chain joins TRBV29-1 to TRBJ2-3; 10 bases line up with TRBD2. The receptor was isolated from an adult in good health and CMV-seronegative. The sequenced sample was memory CD4+ T cells from blood. The CDR3 spells CSVGISGRADTQYF. The CDR3 nucleotides are TGCAGCGTTGGGATAAGCGGGAGGGCAGATACGCAGTATTTT.